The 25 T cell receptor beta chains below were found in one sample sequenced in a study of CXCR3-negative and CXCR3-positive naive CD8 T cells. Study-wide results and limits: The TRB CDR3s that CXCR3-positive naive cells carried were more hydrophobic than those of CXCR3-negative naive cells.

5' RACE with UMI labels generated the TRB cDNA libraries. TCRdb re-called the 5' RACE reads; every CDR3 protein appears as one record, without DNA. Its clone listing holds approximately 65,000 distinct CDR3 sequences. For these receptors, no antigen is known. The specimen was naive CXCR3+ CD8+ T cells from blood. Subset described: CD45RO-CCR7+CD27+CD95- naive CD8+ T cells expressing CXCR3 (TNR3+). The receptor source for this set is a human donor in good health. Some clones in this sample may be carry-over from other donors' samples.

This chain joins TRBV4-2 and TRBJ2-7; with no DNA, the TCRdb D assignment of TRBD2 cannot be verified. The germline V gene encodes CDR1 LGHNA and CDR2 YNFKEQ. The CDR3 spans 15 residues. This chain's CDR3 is CASSSDRDSPYEQYF.

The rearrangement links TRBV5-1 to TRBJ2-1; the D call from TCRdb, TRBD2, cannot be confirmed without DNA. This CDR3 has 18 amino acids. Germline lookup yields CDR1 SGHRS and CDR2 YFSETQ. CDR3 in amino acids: CASSLVATSIGSYNEQFF.

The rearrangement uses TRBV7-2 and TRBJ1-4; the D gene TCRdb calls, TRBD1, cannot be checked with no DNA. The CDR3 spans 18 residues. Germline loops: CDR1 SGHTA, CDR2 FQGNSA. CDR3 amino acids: CASSLGWGQGFREEKLFF.

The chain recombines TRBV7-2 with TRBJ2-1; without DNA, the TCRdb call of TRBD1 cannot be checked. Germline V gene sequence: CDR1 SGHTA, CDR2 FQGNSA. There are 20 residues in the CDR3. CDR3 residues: CASSFRRSASLNYSYNEQFF.

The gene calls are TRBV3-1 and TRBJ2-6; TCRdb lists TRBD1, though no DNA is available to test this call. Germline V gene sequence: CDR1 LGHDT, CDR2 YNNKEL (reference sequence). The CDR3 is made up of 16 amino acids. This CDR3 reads CASSQAAGAGANVLTF. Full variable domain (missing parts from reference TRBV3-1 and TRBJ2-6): DTAVSQTPKYLVTQMGNDKSIKCEQNLGHDTMYWYKQDSKKFLKIMFSYNNKELIINETVPNRFSPKSPDKAHLNLHINSLELGDSAVYFCASSQAAGAGANVLTFGAGSRLTVL.

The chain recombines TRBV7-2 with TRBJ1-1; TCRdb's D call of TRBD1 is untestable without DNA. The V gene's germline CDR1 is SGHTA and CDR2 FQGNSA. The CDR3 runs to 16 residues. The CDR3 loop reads CASSSHPGDWDTEAFF.

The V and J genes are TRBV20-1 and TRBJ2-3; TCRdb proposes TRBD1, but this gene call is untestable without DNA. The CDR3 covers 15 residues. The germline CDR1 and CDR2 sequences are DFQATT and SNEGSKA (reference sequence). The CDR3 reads CSAIFPGVYTDTQYF.

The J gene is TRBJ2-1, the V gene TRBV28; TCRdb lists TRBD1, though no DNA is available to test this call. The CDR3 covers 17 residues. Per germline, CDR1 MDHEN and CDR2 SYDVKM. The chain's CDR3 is CASSSADRESSYNEQFF.

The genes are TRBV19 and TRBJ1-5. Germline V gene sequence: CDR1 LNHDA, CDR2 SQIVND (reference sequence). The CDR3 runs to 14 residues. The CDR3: CASSIAADNQPQHF.

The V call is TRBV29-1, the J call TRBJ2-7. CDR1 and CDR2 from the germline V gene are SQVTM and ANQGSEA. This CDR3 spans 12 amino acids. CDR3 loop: CGVEASTYEQYF.

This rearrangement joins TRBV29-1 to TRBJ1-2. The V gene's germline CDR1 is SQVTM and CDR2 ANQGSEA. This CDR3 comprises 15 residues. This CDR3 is CSVEDIPPLNYGYTF.

The CDR3 loop is CASSQDEIEQFF. The chain employs TRBV3-1 and TRBJ2-1. CDR3 length: 12 amino acids. Germline V gene sequence: CDR1 LGHDT, CDR2 YNNKEL (reference sequence).

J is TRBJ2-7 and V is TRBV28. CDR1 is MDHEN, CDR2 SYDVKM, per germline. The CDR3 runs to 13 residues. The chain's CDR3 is CASSITGPYEQYF.

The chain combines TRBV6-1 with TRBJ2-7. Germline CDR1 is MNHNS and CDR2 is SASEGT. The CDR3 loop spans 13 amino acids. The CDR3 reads CASSDGTPYEQYF.

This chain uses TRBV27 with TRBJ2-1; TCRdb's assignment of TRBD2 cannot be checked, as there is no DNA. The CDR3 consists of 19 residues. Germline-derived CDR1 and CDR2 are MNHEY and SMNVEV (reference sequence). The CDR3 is CASSHGLAEPSRYHNEQFF.

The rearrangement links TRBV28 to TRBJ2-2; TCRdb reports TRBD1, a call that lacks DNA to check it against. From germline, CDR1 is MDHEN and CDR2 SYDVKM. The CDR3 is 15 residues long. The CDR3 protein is CASSLPGAGTGELFF.

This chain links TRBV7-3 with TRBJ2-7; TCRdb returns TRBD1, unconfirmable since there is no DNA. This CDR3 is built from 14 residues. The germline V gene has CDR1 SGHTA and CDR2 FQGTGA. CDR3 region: CASSFGATSREQYF.

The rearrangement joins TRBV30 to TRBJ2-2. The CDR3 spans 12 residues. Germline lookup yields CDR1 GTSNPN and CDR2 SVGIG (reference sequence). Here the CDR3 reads CAWSVDTGELFF.

CDR3 loop: CASSPPSGASTDTQYF. V usage is TRBV7-2 and J usage is TRBJ2-3; checking the TCRdb D call of TRBD2 is not possible without DNA. Germline V gives CDR1 SGHTA, CDR2 FQGNSA. CDR3 length equals 16 residues. Full variable domain (missing parts from reference TRBV7-2 and TRBJ2-3): GAGVSQSPSNKVTEKGKDVELRCDPISGHTALYWYRQSLGQGLEFLIYFQGNSAPDKSGLPSDRFSAERTGGSVSTLTIQRTQQEDSAVYLCASSPPSGASTDTQYFGPGTRLTVL.

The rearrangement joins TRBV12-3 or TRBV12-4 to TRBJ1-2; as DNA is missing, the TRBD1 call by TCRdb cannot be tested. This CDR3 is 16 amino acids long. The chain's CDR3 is CASSDGTFLSLHGYTF.

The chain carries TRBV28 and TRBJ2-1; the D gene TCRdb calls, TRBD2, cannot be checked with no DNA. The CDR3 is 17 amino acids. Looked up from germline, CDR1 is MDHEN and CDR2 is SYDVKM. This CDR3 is CASRPPSFSGGYTEQFF.

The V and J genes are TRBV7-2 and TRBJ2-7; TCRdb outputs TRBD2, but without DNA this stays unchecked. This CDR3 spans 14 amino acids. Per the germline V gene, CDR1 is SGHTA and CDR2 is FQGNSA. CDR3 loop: CASSLATPAYEQYF.

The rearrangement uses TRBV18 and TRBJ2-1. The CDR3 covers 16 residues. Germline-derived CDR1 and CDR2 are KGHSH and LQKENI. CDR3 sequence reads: CASSPPGGSSYNEQFF.

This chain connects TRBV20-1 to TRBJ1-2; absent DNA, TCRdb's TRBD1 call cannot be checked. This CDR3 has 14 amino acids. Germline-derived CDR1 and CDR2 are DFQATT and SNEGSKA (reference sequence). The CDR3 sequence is CSAIGGSIARGYTF.

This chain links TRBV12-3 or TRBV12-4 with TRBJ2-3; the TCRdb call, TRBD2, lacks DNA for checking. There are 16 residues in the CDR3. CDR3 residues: CASSDSSGGWKYTQYF.